The 21 T cell receptor beta chains listed next were all sequenced from one sample in a study of blood T cell repertoires in COVID-19. The data were produced by immunoSEQ multiplex PCR, yet TCRdb's version contains in-frame clones alone and is incomplete. This table holds 150,000 to 200,000 clones, about 87% found once. The sample taken for sequencing was peripheral blood. These receptors came from a man in his sixties with acute or convalescent COVID-19.

The rearrangement uses TRBV5-1 and TRBJ1-5; D may be TRBD1 (5 bases). The CDR3 loop spans 15 amino acids. Trimming pared 0 bases from V and 2 bases from J, leaving 9 bases between. CDR1 and CDR2 from the germline V gene are SGHRS and YFSETQ. This chain's CDR3 is CASSLAPQGNQPQHF. The CDR3 DNA is TGCGCCAGCAGCTTGGCCCCACAGGGCAATCAGCCCCAGCATTTT.

V usage is TRBV7-9 and J usage is TRBJ1-1; D may be TRBD1 (6 bases). CDR3 size: 16 residues. V was shortened by 0 bases and J by 1 base, with 12 bases between the two germline ends. Germline loops: CDR1 SEHNR, CDR2 FQNEAQ (reference sequence). This chain's CDR3 is CASSLARGTANTEAFF. The CDR3 DNA reads as TGTGCCAGCAGCTTAGCGAGGGGGACGGCGAACACTGAAGCTTTCTTT.

This chain uses TRBV28 with TRBJ2-2; TRBD1 is a possible D gene (6 bases). CDR1 and CDR2 from the germline V gene are MDHEN and SYDVKM. CDR3 size: 14 residues. Between the trimmed V and J ends, which lost 5 bases and 6 bases, there was a span of 13 bases. In nucleotides, the CDR3 is TGTGCCAGCAGTCCAACAGGGACCGCCGGGGAGCTGTTTTTT. It is translated as CASSPTGTAGELFF.

This chain uses TRBV20-1 with TRBJ2-2, with D possibly TRBD1 on 6 matching bases. The V gene lost 6 bases and the J gene lost 7 bases, with 9 bases spanning the gap. Per the germline V gene, CDR1 is DFQATT and CDR2 is SNEGSKA (reference sequence). The CDR3 runs 11 residues. Here the CDR3 reads CSAQGHGELFF. The CDR3 DNA reads as TGCAGTGCACAGGGTCACGGGGAGCTGTTTTTT.

V and J are TRBV7-6 and TRBJ2-5, with TRBD2 matching 7 bases. CDR1 and CDR2 from the germline V gene are SGHVS and FNYEAQ. The CDR3 has 19 amino acids. Germline trimming cut 1 base from V and 5 bases from J; bases unmatched to any gene: 19. The CDR3: CASSLVGFLGVSGTETQYF. For the CDR3, the DNA is TGTGCCAGCAGCTTAGTAGGATTCTTAGGGGTGAGCGGGACGGAGACCCAGTACTTC.

This clone appeared many times. V gene TRBV29-1 combines with J gene TRBJ2-5; D may be TRBD2 (5 bases). Germline V lookup: CDR1 SQVTM, CDR2 ANQGSEA. V was trimmed by 4 bases and J by 5 bases, leaving 14 bases between them. This CDR3 comprises 13 residues. CDR3 nucleotides: TGCAGCGTTGGGACTCGGGATCGGGAGACCCAGTACTTC. Its translation: CSVGTRDRETQYF.

The chain is built from TRBV5-4 and TRBJ1-1; tentative D call: TRBD1 (5 bases). V shed 4 bases and J shed 7 bases, with 11 bases lying between them. Germline V gene data show CDR1 as SGHNT and CDR2 as YYREEE (reference sequence). The length of the CDR3 is 12 residues. The CDR3 coding sequence is TGTGCCAGCAGCGAAACAGGAGATGAAGCTTTCTTT. Protein product: CASSETGDEAFF.

The J gene is TRBJ1-1, the V gene TRBV12-3 or TRBV12-4; TRBD1 is a possible D gene (5 bases). The V end was cut by 5 bases, the J end by 7 bases, with 11 bases between. CDR3 size: 12 residues. The CDR3 protein is CASSPDRFEAFF. The CDR3 DNA sequence: TGTGCCAGCAGTCCCGACAGATTTGAAGCTTTCTTT.

V usage is TRBV7-9 and J usage is TRBJ2-5; D remains ambiguous. Germline V gene lookup returns CDR1 SEHNR and CDR2 FQNEAQ (reference sequence). V was clipped by 5 bases and J by 2 bases, with 12 bases between them. The CDR3 has 14 amino acids. In DNA, the CDR3 is TGTGCCAGCAGCACATACAGAGATCAAGAGACCCAGTACTTC. This sequence encodes CASSTYRDQETQYF.

The chain has TRBV3-1 (or the pseudogene TRBV3-2) and TRBJ1-6; 9 bases match TRBD1. Trimming took 3 bases from V and 9 from J; bases not matched to a gene: 9. The CDR3 loop spans 16 amino acids. From germline, CDR1 is LGHDT and CDR2 YNNKEL (reference sequence). The CDR3, as DNA: TGTGCCAGCAGCCATAGCGGGACAGGGTTGTTTTCACCCCTCCACTTT. Translating it yields CASSHSGTGLFSPLHF.

This chain connects TRBV29-1 to TRBJ2-1, with 12 bases fitting TRBD2. V trimming: 6 bases; J trimming: 4 bases; junction bases outside the gene matches: 4. This CDR3 comprises 14 residues. From germline, CDR1 is SQVTM and CDR2 ANQGSEA. Written as DNA, the CDR3 is TGCAGCGTCCGGACTAGCGGGATTTACAATGAGCAGTTCTTC. Protein: CSVRTSGIYNEQFF.

V gene TRBV7-3 combines with J gene TRBJ1-2, with TRBD1 matching over 7 bases. J gave up 10 bases and V 0 bases, and 5 bases lay outside the gene matches. The germline gives CDR1 SGHTA, CDR2 FQGTGA. The CDR3 extends over 13 amino acids. The CDR3 region has the DNA TGTGCCAGCAGCTTAACTCAGGGGGACGACTACACCTTC. This sequence encodes CASSLTQGDDYTF.

The rearrangement links TRBV28 to TRBJ1-2; perhaps TRBD1 as D (5 bases). The CDR3 is 16 residues long. Trimming removed 6 bases at V and 5 bases at J, with 22 bases between. Per the germline V gene, CDR1 is MDHEN and CDR2 is SYDVKM. Here the CDR3 reads CASSFAGQQGAYGYTF. The CDR3 region has the DNA TGTGCCAGCAGCTTCGCCGGGCAACAAGGGGCTTATGGCTACACCTTC.

V is TRBV27 and J is TRBJ2-5; 7 bases align to TRBD2. CDR3 length: 14 amino acids. V lost 7 bases and J lost 4; bases outside the gene matches: 9. Germline CDR1 and CDR2: MNHEY and SMNVEV (reference sequence). DNA of the CDR3: TGTGCCAGCAAAAAGCGGGGAATACGAGAGACCCAGTACTTC. It yields the protein CASKKRGIRETQYF.

The J gene is TRBJ1-2, the V gene TRBV5-4; TRBD1 matches at 7 bases. V dropped 0 bases and J dropped 8; count of bases not matched to a gene: 4. The CDR3 consists of 13 residues. Germline CDR1 and CDR2: SGHNT and YYREEE (reference sequence). The CDR3 bases are TGTGCCAGCAGCTTGGACAGGGGATTCGGCTACACCTTC. It codes for CASSLDRGFGYTF. Complete variable domain (other parts from reference TRBV5-4 and TRBJ1-2): ETGVTQSPTHLIKTRGQQVTLRCSSQSGHNTVSWYQQALGQGPQFIFQYYREEENGRGNFPPRFSGLQFPNYSSELNVNALELDDSALYLCASSLDRGFGYTFGSGTRLTVV.

This chain links TRBV6-5 with TRBJ2-3, with D maybe TRBD2 (5 bases). This CDR3 has 13 amino acids. Trimming cost V 4 bases and J 8 bases, with 13 bases left between them. Per germline, CDR1 MNHEY and CDR2 SVGAGI. CDR3 residues: CASSSLGVRTQYF. For the CDR3, the DNA is TGTGCCAGCAGTTCCCTCGGGGTGCGTACGCAGTATTTT.

This chain joins TRBV11-3 and TRBJ1-1; TRBD1 matches 7 bases. The CDR3 loop spans 14 amino acids. Germline V gives CDR1 SGHNT, CDR2 YENEEA. Unmatched junction bases numbered 6, after V lost 3 bases and J lost 5 bases. The CDR3 region has the DNA TGTGCCAGCAGCTTCGCCAGGGGGTCGACTGAAGCTTTCTTT. Residues: CASSFARGSTEAFF.

The chain uses TRBV9 and TRBJ2-7; D call uncertain. Germline-derived CDR1 and CDR2 are SGDLS and YYNGEE. The CDR3 is made up of 15 amino acids. V lost 2 bases to trimming and J lost 0 bases, with 12 bases between them. CDR3 in amino acids: CASSVLQSLSYEQYF. DNA of the CDR3: TGTGCCAGCAGCGTCCTTCAGTCCCTCTCCTACGAGCAGTACTTC.

Turning to this clone: A junction end diverges from the germline sequence, so it may reflect a read error. The chain carries TRBV5-1 and TRBJ1-3; D is possibly TRBD1 (6 bases). The CDR3 sequence is 15 residues long. Germline assignment: CDR1 SGHRS and CDR2 YFSETQ. CDR3 nucleotides: TGCGCCAGCACCTTGGGGGGCGCCTCTGGAAACACCATATATTTT. Protein sequence: CASTLGGASGNTIYF.

This clone was counted a single time. The chain joins TRBV5-1 to TRBJ1-2; 7 bases agree with TRBD1. Germline-derived CDR1 and CDR2 are SGHRS and YFSETQ. V was clipped by 3 bases and J by 0 bases; unmatched bases: 5. This CDR3 region has 15 residues. The CDR3 bases are TGCGCCAGCAGCTGGTCAGGGGGTTCTAACTATGGCTACACCTTC. Its translation: CASSWSGGSNYGYTF.

This chain links TRBV11-3 with TRBJ2-3; no firm D call. Trimming removed 6 bases at V and 3 bases at J, with 16 bases between. Germline lookup yields CDR1 SGHNT and CDR2 YENEEA. The CDR3 loop spans 15 amino acids. CDR3 residues: CASRLRSPQTDTQYF. The CDR3 nucleotides are TGTGCCAGCAGGCTTAGGTCCCCACAGACAGATACGCAGTATTTT. Using reference TRBV11-3 and TRBJ2-3 for the parts outside the CDR3, the full variable domain is EAGVVQSPRYKIIEKKQPVAFWCNPISGHNTLYWYLQNLGQGPELLIRYENEEAVDDSQLPKDRFSAERLKGVDSTLKIQPAELGDSAVYLCASRLRSPQTDTQYFGPGTRLTVL.